The 3 T cell receptor beta chains below were found in one sample sequenced in a study of shared clonotypes between healthy human individuals. Generated by immunoSEQ multiplex PCR, the TCRdb table keeps only in-frame clones and is missing some. The sample consists of around 500,000 clones, about 79% of them appearing once. The sequencing input was PBMCs. The source is a woman between 35 and 50 years old in good health. Some clones in this sample may be carry-over from other donors' samples.

This rearrangement joins TRBV14 to TRBJ2-7; D is undetermined. The CDR3 contains 14 residues. The germline V gene encodes CDR1 SGHDN and CDR2 FVKESK. V lost 0 bases and J lost 5, with 11 bases in between. CDR3 loop: CASSQDNARNEQYF. The CDR3 nucleotides read TGTGCCAGCAGCCAAGATAACGCCCGGAACGAGCAGTACTTC.

CDR3 nucleotide sequence: TGTGCCAGCAGCCGGACAACCTACAATGAGCAGTTCTTC. Translating it yields CASSRTTYNEQFF. The chain carries TRBV11-1 and TRBJ2-1, with a possible D match to TRBD1 (5 bases). The CDR3 is 13 amino acids. With 5 bases removed from V and 2 bases from J, the gap between germline ends came to 7 bases. Germline CDR1 reads SGHAT; CDR2 reads FQDESV (reference sequence).

The V and J genes are TRBV29-1 and TRBJ2-5; D is uncertain. The CDR3 covers 13 residues. V lost 7 bases, J lost 5 bases, and 17 bases lay in between. Germline-derived CDR1 and CDR2 are SQVTM and ANQGSEA. This chain's CDR3 is CSANGISGETQYF. CDR3 bases: TGCAGCGCCAATGGCATATCCGGGGAGACCCAGTACTTC.